These T cell receptor beta chains were read from a single sample in a study of blood T cells in healthy people across ages. TCRdb ran MiXCR on the 5' RACE reads and lists one entry per CDR3 protein. The sample holds some 700,000 distinct CDR3 sequences; 43% are singletons and the top ten take around 20%. The specimen sequenced was blood. Receptors originate from a woman aged 55-75 years in good health. The CDR3 runs from the conserved cysteine through the conserved F or W. The D gene is left open where the match is weak. Not every row has a clone size; where given, it reads once, few, many or a size class.

d_gene,abundance,j_gene,v_gene,CDR3aa,CDR3nt
-,few,TRBJ2-2,TRBV12-3/TRBV12-4,CASSSRAGTNTGELFF,TGTGCCAGCAGTTCGAGGGCAGGGACGAACACCGGGGAGCTGTTTTTT
-,-,TRBJ1-2,TRBV20-1,CSDKSDRKGYTF,TGCAGTGACAAATCAGATCGGAAGGGCTACACCTTC
TRBD2,-,TRBJ2-1,TRBV19,CASSSTGGNEQFF,TGTGCCAGTAGCTCAACGGGGGGGAATGAGCAGTTCTTC
-,-,TRBJ2-7,TRBV4-2,CASSQDLGGYEQYF,TGTGCCAGCAGCCAAGATTTGGGGGGATACGAGCAGTACTTC
TRBD2,few,TRBJ2-3,TRBV7-2,CASSPTSVSTDTQYF,TGTGCCAGCAGCCCAACTAGCGTCAGCACAGATACGCAGTATTTT
-,-,TRBJ2-3,TRBV3-1,CASSQGLENTQYF,TGTGCCAGCAGCCAAGGGCTAGAGAATACGCAGTATTTT
-,-,TRBJ2-1,TRBV18,CASSPGGFSGEQFF,TGTGCCAGCTCACCGGGCGGGTTCTCTGGTGAGCAGTTCTTC
-,-,TRBJ2-3,TRBV6-2/TRBV6-3,CASSYGRLGADTQYF,TGTGCCAGCAGTTACGGTCGCCTGGGGGCAGATACGCAGTATTTT
-,-,TRBJ1-2,TRBV21-1,CAILNGAHGYYGYTF,TGTGCCATCCTAAACGGGGCGCACGGATACTATGGCTACACCTTC
-,-,TRBJ2-7,TRBV20-1,CSARDPQGATGEQYF,TGCAGTGCTAGAGACCCCCAGGGCGCCACCGGCGAGCAGTACTTC
TRBD2,-,TRBJ2-3,TRBV30,CACRGGLAGGRDTQYF,TGTGCCTGCCGGGGAGGCCTAGCGGGGGGGAGGGATACGCAGTATTTT
-,-,TRBJ2-3,TRBV7-9,CASSFGLRGDTQYF,TGTGCCAGCAGCTTCGGGCTTAGGGGAGATACGCAGTATTTT
-,-,TRBJ1-5,TRBV4-1,CASSQDYREGDTQHF,TGCGCCAGCAGCCAAGATTACCGGGAGGGGGATACGCAGCATTTT
-,-,TRBJ2-3,TRBV10-2,CASSGKKVSDTQYF,TGCGCCAGCAGTGGGAAAAAGGTTTCAGATACGCAGTATTTT
-,-,TRBJ2-7,TRBV20-1,CSAPPGPSYEQYF,TGCAGTGCTCCCCCCGGGCCTTCCTACGAGCAGTACTTC